In its sample, the clone carrying this T cell receptor (beta chain) was seen a few times. Its antigen is undetermined. Barcoded TCR alpha and TCR beta cDNA libraries with UMIs came from 5'RACE using constant-segment primers. TCRdb processed the 5' RACE reads anew with MiXCR; each CDR3 protein has one entry. The data hold approximately 210,000 distinct CDR3 sequences, with approximately 10% observed a single time. This record belongs to a study of T-cell memory formation after mild COVID-19. General study results and limits: CD4+ clones that contracted lay mainly in CM and EM; CD8+ ones lay in EMRA.

The germline V and J ends were trimmed by 3 bases and 10 bases, with 13 bases remaining between them. Germline loops: CDR1 KGHSH, CDR2 LQKENI. The CDR3 is 13 amino acids. The gene calls are TRBV18 and TRBJ2-1; D is possibly TRBD2 (5 bases). The receptor was derived from a man aged 18 to 29 who had mild COVID-19 (a few samples of this study predate the infection). Cell type and time point are not known. Sequenced input: PBMCs or a T cell subset sorted from them (not recorded which). CDR3 nucleotides: TGTGCCAGCTCACCTTCACTAGTGGGGGAGCAGTTCTTC. This encodes CASSPSLVGEQFF.